This TCR beta chain stems from a study of blood T cell repertoires in COVID-19. Study overall: Acute and convalescent COVID-19 samples came from the United States, Italy and Spain. T cells, B-cell-depleted T cells, or PBMCs supplied cDNA or gDNA.

CDR1 SGHNT and CDR2 YENEEA come from the germline V gene. The CDR3 is 13 amino acids. Trimming left V 3 bases short and J 2 bases short, with 7 bases between. In the source study's methods: The authors estimated nucleated cell counts from reference gene primer amplification. Clones were sequenced by immunoSEQ multiplex PCR, and TCRdb holds only the in-frame ones, with some missing. V, J and clone size derive from that table, while D and trimming were established from the DNA sequence. Of 95,000 to 150,000 clones in the sample, 86% are singletons; the top ten hold less than 5%. The sample taken for sequencing was peripheral blood. The rearrangement joins TRBV11-3 to TRBJ2-5; D is undetermined. The receptor's source is a middle-aged man with acute or convalescent COVID-19. CDR3 in amino acids: CASSLGRQETQYF. Written as DNA, the CDR3 is TGTGCCAGCAGCTTGGGCAGGCAAGAGACCCAGTACTTC.